This entry lists 28 T cell receptor beta chains sequenced from one sample in a study of T-cell memory formation after mild COVID-19. TCRdb recomputed calls from the 5' RACE reads with MiXCR, one row per CDR3 protein. The table has 280,000 or so distinct CDR3 sequences, approximately 8% seen once. The specimen was PBMCs or a T cell subset sorted from them (not recorded which). The receptors were sampled from a man aged 18 to 35 who had mild COVID-19 (a few samples of this study predate the infection). Cell type and time point are not known.

This clonotype was observed a handful of times. V gene TRBV2 combines with J gene TRBJ1-5, with D perhaps matching TRBD1 (6 bases). V was trimmed by 5 bases and J by 3 bases, leaving 11 bases between them. The CDR3 is 14 residues long. Germline V gene lookup returns CDR1 SNHLY and CDR2 FYNNEI. The CDR3 spells CASSWGQHNQPQHF. CDR3 DNA: TGTGCCAGCAGTTGGGGGCAACACAATCAGCCCCAGCATTTT.

This clonotype occurred a few times. The chain combines TRBV28 with TRBJ1-2, with TRBD1 matching 10 bases. Germline CDR1 reads MDHEN; CDR2 reads SYDVKM. The trim removed 6 bases at V and 8 bases at J, leaving 6 bases unmatched. The CDR3 totals 13 residues. The CDR3 here is CASSIGQGGGYTF. For the CDR3, the DNA is TGTGCCAGCAGCATAGGACAGGGGGGAGGCTACACCTTC.

This clonotype was seen more than once but under ten times. This chain uses TRBV12-3 or TRBV12-4 with TRBJ2-5; D unresolved. V lost 5 bases, J lost 5 bases, and 12 bases lay in between. The CDR3 consists of 13 residues. CDR3 DNA: TGTGCCAGCAGTCGTGTTTCTCGGGAGACCCAGTACTTC. Residues: CASSRVSRETQYF.

The chain has TRBV14 and TRBJ1-1; D not resolved. CDR1 and CDR2 from the germline V gene are SGHDN and FVKESK. Between the trimmed V and J ends, which lost 0 bases and 4 bases, there was a span of 15 bases. CDR3 size: 16 residues. The CDR3 protein is CASSQDQGHGGTEAFF. The CDR3 nucleotides are TGTGCCAGCAGCCAAGATCAAGGCCACGGAGGCACTGAAGCTTTCTTT.

This clonotype was found a few times. The chain uses TRBV4-1 and TRBJ1-1; no definite D call. This CDR3 spans 13 amino acids. Between the trimmed V and J ends, which lost 1 base and 6 bases, there was a span of 9 bases. Germline V gene sequence: CDR1 MGHRA, CDR2 YSYEKL. This CDR3 is CASSQGPPAEAFF. The CDR3 DNA reads TGCGCCAGCAGCCAAGGTCCCCCCGCTGAAGCTTTCTTT.

The chain uses TRBV7-9 and TRBJ1-1; TRBD1 is a possible D gene (5 bases). In germline, CDR1 is SEHNR, CDR2 FQNEAQ (reference sequence). Trimming pared 2 bases from V and 1 base from J, leaving 17 bases between. This CDR3 is 17 amino acids long. CDR3 sequence: CASSLWAWGRENTEAFF. CDR3 sequence (DNA): TGTGCCAGCAGCTTATGGGCGTGGGGCAGGGAGAACACTGAAGCTTTCTTT.

There are a few counts of this clonotype. The CDR3 DNA follows: TGCGCCAGCAGCCCCGACAGGGGGACGACTGAAGCTTTCTTT. It codes for CASSPDRGTTEAFF. The chain is built from TRBV5-1 and TRBJ1-1; 9 nucleotides line up with TRBD1. Germline-derived CDR1 and CDR2 are SGHRS and YFSETQ. The CDR3 is 14 residues long. V dropped 4 bases and J dropped 5; count of bases not matched to a gene: 6.

There are many counts of this clonotype. This sequence joins TRBV5-1 and TRBJ1-3; no clear D gene. From germline, CDR1 is SGHRS and CDR2 YFSETQ. This CDR3 is 13 amino acids long. V lost 5 bases and J 7 bases, leaving 13 bases between the germline ends. In DNA, the CDR3 is TGCGCCAGCAGGACGGAGCCGGTGAACACCATATATTTT. It specifies CASRTEPVNTIYF.

This chain links TRBV5-6 with TRBJ1-5; D remains unclear. This CDR3 contains 14 residues. Germline lookup yields CDR1 SGHDT and CDR2 YYEEEE. The V and J ends lost 1 base and 3 bases respectively, with 8 bases between them. CDR3 amino acids: CASSLWVYNQPQHF. The CDR3, as DNA: TGTGCCAGCAGCTTGTGGGTTTACAATCAGCCCCAGCATTTT.

This clonotype has just a few counts. V and J are TRBV7-9 and TRBJ1-1, with D maybe TRBD1 (6 bases). The CDR3 is 14 amino acids. Trimming removed 7 bases from V and 5 bases from J, with 17 bases in between. The germline V gene has CDR1 SEHNR and CDR2 FQNEAQ (reference sequence). CDR3 coding DNA: TGTGCCAGCACCCTAGACGGGGGCGCGACTGAAGCTTTCTTT. It yields the protein CASTLDGGATEAFF.

This clonotype was found a few times. The V call is TRBV27, the J call TRBJ2-1; D not certain. Trimming left V 6 bases short and J 12 bases short, with 15 bases between. Germline V gene sequence: CDR1 MNHEY, CDR2 SMNVEV (reference sequence). The CDR3 extends over 12 amino acids. This chain's CDR3 is CASSPPDRGQFF. For the CDR3, the DNA is TGTGCCAGCAGCCCTCCCGACCGCGGGCAGTTCTTC.

This clonotype has just a few counts. The genes are TRBV9 and TRBJ1-1; possibly TRBD1 for D (5 bases). Germline CDR1 is SGDLS and CDR2 is YYNGEE. This CDR3 is built from 15 residues. V was pared by 0 bases and J by 2 bases, with 11 bases between. The CDR3 spells CASSVAGGHNTEAFF. The CDR3 nucleotides are TGTGCCAGCAGCGTAGCTGGGGGTCACAACACTGAAGCTTTCTTT.

The rearrangement joins TRBV7-2 to TRBJ2-3, with 8 bases lining up with TRBD2. V gave up 4 bases and J gave up 0 bases; unmatched junction bases: 9. Germline CDR1 is SGHTA and CDR2 is FQGNSA. The CDR3 is 17 amino acids. DNA of the CDR3: TGTGCCAGCAGCTGGTCGAGCGGGACTAGTAGCACAGATACGCAGTATTTT. As protein: CASSWSSGTSSTDTQYF. Variable domain in full (rest from reference TRBV7-2 and TRBJ2-3): GAGVSQSPSNKVTEKGKDVELRCDPISGHTALYWYRQSLGQGLEFLIYFQGNSAPDKSGLPSDRFSAERTGGSVSTLTIQRTQQEDSAVYLCASSWSSGTSSTDTQYFGPGTRLTVL.

V gene TRBV7-2 combines with J gene TRBJ2-4; D not resolved. Germline CDR1 SGHTA, CDR2 FQGNSA. Trimming removed 5 bases at V and 15 bases at J, with 20 bases between. This CDR3 has 13 residues. This CDR3 is CASSPSFLLSRYF. CDR3 DNA sequence: TGTGCCAGCAGCCCGAGCTTCCTGCTCTCGAGGTACTTC.

This clonotype showed up just a few times. The CDR3 sequence: CSARDPRQGLYTDTQYF. The CDR3 DNA is TGCAGTGCTAGAGACCCCCGACAAGGGCTTTACACAGATACGCAGTATTTT. This chain uses TRBV20-1 with TRBJ2-3; D unclear. The CDR3 is made up of 17 amino acids. The germline gives CDR1 DFQATT, CDR2 SNEGSKA (reference sequence). Between the trimmed V and J ends, which lost 0 bases and 2 bases, there was a span of 18 bases.

Only a few counts were recorded for this clonotype. The chain employs TRBV4-1 and TRBJ2-3; D is perhaps TRBD2 (9 bases). The CDR3 consists of 16 residues. The germline V and J ends were trimmed by 4 bases and 2 bases, with 16 bases remaining between them. Germline V gene lookup returns CDR1 MGHRA and CDR2 YSYEKL. CDR3 sequence (DNA): TGCGCCAGCAGCCCTAGCGGGACAGGCCTCACAGATACGCAGTATTTT. Its protein product is CASSPSGTGLTDTQYF.

The chain links TRBV5-6 to TRBJ2-6; the match to TRBD2 covers 7 bases. The CDR3 loop spans 17 amino acids. Germline values: CDR1 SGHDT, CDR2 YYEEEE. V lost 0 bases, J lost 2 bases, and 5 bases stayed unmatched. CDR3: CASSLGSRGAGANVLTF. Here the CDR3 DNA reads TGTGCCAGCAGCTTGGGGTCTCGGGGGGCTGGGGCCAACGTCCTGACTTTC.

The chain recombines TRBV6-2 or TRBV6-3 with TRBJ2-4; tentatively, D is TRBD2 (5 bases). The CDR3 length is 18 residues. CDR1 and CDR2 from the germline V gene are MNHEY and SVGEGT. V was clipped by 0 bases and J by 2 bases, with 17 bases between them. The CDR3 DNA follows: TGTGCCAGCAGTTACTCGATGCGCCGGGAAGTGACCAAAAACATTCAGTACTTC. Its protein is CASSYSMRREVTKNIQYF.

The genes are TRBV20-1 and TRBJ1-1; 8 nucleotides agree with TRBD1. This CDR3 region has 15 residues. The germline gives CDR1 DFQATT, CDR2 SNEGSKA (reference sequence). The V and J ends lost 1 base and 5 bases, in that order; junction bases with no gene match: 9. CDR3 amino acids: CSARVPQGGVTEAFF. CDR3 bases: TGCAGTGCTAGAGTCCCACAGGGGGGAGTGACTGAAGCTTTCTTT.

This clonotype was seen at least ten times. V and J are TRBV7-3 and TRBJ2-5, with 7 positions matching TRBD1. CDR3 length equals 13 residues. Germline trimming cut 5 bases from V and 5 bases from J; bases unmatched to any gene: 5. Per germline, CDR1 SGHTA and CDR2 FQGTGA. The CDR3 is CASSPEGAETQYF. The CDR3 DNA sequence: TGTGCCAGCAGCCCCGAGGGGGCTGAGACCCAGTACTTC.

On this clonotype itself: Germline is not matched at one junction end, which may reflect a read error. Here the CDR3 reads CASSQERGTGTQYF. The CDR3 nucleotides read TGTGCCAGCAGCCAAGAAAGGGGGACAGGTACGCAGTATTTT. The chain is built from TRBV3-1 and TRBJ2-3; 8 bases agree with TRBD1. The CDR3 consists of 14 residues. Germline loops: CDR1 LGHDT, CDR2 YNNKEL (reference sequence).

V usage is TRBV7-6 and J usage is TRBJ2-1, with D possibly being TRBD1 (6 bases). This CDR3 spans 13 amino acids. Trimming cost V 4 bases and J 8 bases, with 12 bases left between them. CDR1 is SGHVS, CDR2 FNYEAQ, per germline. CDR3 coding DNA: TGTGCCAGCAGCTCCCATCCAGGGGATGAGCAGTTCTTC. This sequence encodes CASSSHPGDEQFF.

This clonotype was detected many times. The rearrangement joins TRBV4-3 to TRBJ1-4, with D uncertain. This CDR3 has 15 amino acids. The germline V gene encodes CDR1 LGHNA and CDR2 YSLEER. V was shortened by 0 bases and J by 8 bases, with 13 bases between the two germline ends. CDR3 amino acids: CASSQEAEVGEKLFF. CDR3 DNA sequence: TGCGCCAGCAGCCAAGAGGCGGAAGTCGGGGAAAAACTGTTTTTT.

This clonotype was picked up many times. V usage is TRBV4-2 and J usage is TRBJ1-6; D uncertain. V was cut by 0 bases and J by 10 bases, with 7 bases left in between. Germline V gene data show CDR1 as LGHNA and CDR2 as YNFKEQ. The CDR3 is 13 residues long. CDR3 residues: CASSQEGQSPLHF. The CDR3 DNA reads as TGTGCCAGCAGCCAAGAGGGCCAATCACCCCTCCACTTT.

This clonotype was seen a handful of times. The chain employs TRBV12-3 or TRBV12-4 and TRBJ2-2; 10 positions match TRBD1. This CDR3 has 15 amino acids. The V and J ends lost 6 bases and 6 bases, in that order; junction bases with no gene match: 7. CDR3 coding DNA: TGTGCCAGCAGCTCCGGGACAGGGGAACCCGGGGAGCTGTTTTTT. Protein sequence: CASSSGTGEPGELFF.

This clonotype was detected many times. The chain links TRBV7-2 to TRBJ1-1; D is uncertain. Between the trimmed V and J ends, which lost 1 base and 4 bases, there was a span of 13 bases. Per germline, CDR1 SGHTA and CDR2 FQGNSA. This CDR3 region has 15 residues. The CDR3 DNA is TGTGCCAGCAGCTTAGAGCGGAGAGGCGGCACTGAAGCTTTCTTT. This codes for CASSLERRGGTEAFF.

There are many counts of this clonotype. This rearrangement joins TRBV7-3 to TRBJ2-7; no clear D. Trimming took off 3 bases at V and 2 bases at J, with 11 bases between the two ends. CDR1 is SGHTA and CDR2 is FQGTGA in the germline V gene. The CDR3 sequence is 14 residues long. DNA for the CDR3: TGTGCCAGCAGCTTGTACGCTAGGCCCTACGAGCAGTACTTC. It yields the protein CASSLYARPYEQYF.

The V and J genes are TRBV7-8 and TRBJ2-5; weak D call: TRBD1 (6 bases). Deletions cut 5 bases from V and 5 bases from J, with 21 bases between. CDR1 is SGHVS and CDR2 is FQNEAQ in the germline V gene. The CDR3 contains 16 residues. The CDR3 loop is CASSPGASSSGETQYF. The DNA for the CDR3 is TGTGCCAGCAGCCCAGGGGCCTCCTCATCGGGCGAGACCCAGTACTTC.